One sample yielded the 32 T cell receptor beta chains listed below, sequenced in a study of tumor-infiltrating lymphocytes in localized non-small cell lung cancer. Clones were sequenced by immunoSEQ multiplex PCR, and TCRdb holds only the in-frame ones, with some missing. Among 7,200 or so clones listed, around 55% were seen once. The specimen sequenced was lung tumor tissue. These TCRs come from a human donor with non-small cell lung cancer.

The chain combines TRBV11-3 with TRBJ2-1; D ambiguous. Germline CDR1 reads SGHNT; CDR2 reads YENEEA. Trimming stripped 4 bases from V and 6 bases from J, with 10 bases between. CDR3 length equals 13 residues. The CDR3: CASSSDQRNEQFF. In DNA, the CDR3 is TGTGCCAGCAGCTCGGACCAACGCAATGAGCAGTTCTTC.

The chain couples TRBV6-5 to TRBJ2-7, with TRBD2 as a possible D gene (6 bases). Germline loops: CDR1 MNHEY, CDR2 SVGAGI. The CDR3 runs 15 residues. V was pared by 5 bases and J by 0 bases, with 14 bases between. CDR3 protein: CASSPPRGYSYEQYF. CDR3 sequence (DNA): TGTGCCAGCAGTCCCCCTCGGGGGTACTCCTACGAGCAGTACTTC.

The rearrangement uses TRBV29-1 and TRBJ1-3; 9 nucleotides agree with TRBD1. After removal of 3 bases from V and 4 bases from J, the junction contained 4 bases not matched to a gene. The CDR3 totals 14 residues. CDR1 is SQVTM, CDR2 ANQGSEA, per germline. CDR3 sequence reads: CSVEGQGVGNTIYF. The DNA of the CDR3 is TGCAGCGTTGAGGGACAGGGAGTGGGAAACACCATATATTTT.

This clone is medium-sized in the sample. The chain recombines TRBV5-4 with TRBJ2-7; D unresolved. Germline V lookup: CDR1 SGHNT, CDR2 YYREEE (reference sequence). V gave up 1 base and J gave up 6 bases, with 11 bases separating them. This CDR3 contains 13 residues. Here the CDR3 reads CASSLMAGSEQYF. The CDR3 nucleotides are TGTGCCAGCAGCTTGATGGCAGGAAGCGAGCAGTACTTC.

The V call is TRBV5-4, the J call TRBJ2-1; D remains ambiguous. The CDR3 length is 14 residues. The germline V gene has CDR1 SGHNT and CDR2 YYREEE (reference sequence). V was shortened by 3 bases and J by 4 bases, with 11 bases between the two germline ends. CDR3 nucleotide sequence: TGTGCCAGCAGCTCCAGAAACGGATACAATGAGCAGTTCTTC. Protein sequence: CASSSRNGYNEQFF.

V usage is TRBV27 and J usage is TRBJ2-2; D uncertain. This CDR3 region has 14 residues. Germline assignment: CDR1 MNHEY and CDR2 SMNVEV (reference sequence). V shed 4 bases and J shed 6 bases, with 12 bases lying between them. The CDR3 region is CASSYSPASGELFF. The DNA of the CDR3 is TGTGCCAGCAGTTACTCTCCCGCGTCCGGGGAGCTGTTTTTT.

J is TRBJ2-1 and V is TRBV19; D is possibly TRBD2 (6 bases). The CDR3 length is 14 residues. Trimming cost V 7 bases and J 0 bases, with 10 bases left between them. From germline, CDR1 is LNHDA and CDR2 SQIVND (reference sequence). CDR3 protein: CASNLGSSYNEQFF. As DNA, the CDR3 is TGTGCCAGTAATCTCGGGAGCTCCTACAATGAGCAGTTCTTC.

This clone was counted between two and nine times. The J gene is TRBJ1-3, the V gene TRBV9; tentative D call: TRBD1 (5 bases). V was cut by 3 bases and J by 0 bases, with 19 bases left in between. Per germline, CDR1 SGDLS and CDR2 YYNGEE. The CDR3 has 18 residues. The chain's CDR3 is CASSATAEGLFSGNTIYF. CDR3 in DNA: TGTGCCAGCAGCGCCACGGCGGAGGGACTTTTCTCTGGAAACACCATATATTTT.

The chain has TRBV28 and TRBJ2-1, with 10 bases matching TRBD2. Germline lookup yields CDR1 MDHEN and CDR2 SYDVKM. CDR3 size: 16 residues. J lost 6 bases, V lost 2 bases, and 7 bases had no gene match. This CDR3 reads CASSLLAGVLGNEQFF. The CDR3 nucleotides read TGTGCCAGCAGTTTACTAGCGGGAGTATTGGGCAATGAGCAGTTCTTC.

In nucleotides, the CDR3 is TGTGCCAGCAGCTTCAGCGGGAGGACGGAAAATGAGCAGTTCTTC. Residues: CASSFSGRTENEQFF. The chain recombines TRBV11-2 with TRBJ2-1; 9 bases are a match to TRBD2. After removal of 3 bases from V and 7 bases from J, the junction contained 7 bases not matched to a gene. Germline V gene lookup returns CDR1 SGHAT and CDR2 FQNNGV. The CDR3 is 15 amino acids.

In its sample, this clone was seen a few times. CDR3 sequence: CASSARDRVNEQYF. The CDR3 DNA reads TGTGCCAGCAGTGCCCGGGACAGGGTTAACGAGCAGTACTTC. The chain employs TRBV2 and TRBJ2-7; TRBD1 aligns across 9 bases. The CDR3 sequence is 14 residues long. V gave up 4 bases and J gave up 5 bases; unmatched junction bases: 6. Germline lookup yields CDR1 SNHLY and CDR2 FYNNEI.

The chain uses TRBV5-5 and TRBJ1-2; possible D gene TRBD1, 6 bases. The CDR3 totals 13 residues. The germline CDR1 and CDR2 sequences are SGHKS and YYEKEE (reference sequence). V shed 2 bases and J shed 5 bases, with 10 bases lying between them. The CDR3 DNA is TGTGCCAGCAGCTTAGGGGGTTATTATGGCTACACCTTC. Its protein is CASSLGGYYGYTF.

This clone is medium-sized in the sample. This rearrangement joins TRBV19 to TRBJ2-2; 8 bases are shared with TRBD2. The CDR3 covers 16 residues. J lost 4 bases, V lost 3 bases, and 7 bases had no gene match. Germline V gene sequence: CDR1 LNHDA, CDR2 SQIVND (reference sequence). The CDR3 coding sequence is TGTGCCAGTAGTATGCCCGGGGGGGGAGGCACCGGGGAGCTGTTTTTT. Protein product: CASSMPGGGGTGELFF.

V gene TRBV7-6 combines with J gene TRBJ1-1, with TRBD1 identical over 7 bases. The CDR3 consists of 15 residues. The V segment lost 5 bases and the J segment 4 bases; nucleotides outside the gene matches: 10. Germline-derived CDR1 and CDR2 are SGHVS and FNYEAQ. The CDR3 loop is CASSPTQGSRTEAFF. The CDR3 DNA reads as TGTGCCAGCAGCCCTACACAGGGGTCACGCACTGAAGCTTTCTTT.

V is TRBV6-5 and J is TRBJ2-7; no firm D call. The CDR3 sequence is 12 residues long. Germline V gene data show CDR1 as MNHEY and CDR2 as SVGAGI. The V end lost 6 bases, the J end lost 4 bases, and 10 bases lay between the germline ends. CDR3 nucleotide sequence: TGTGCCAGCAGCCTGAGGCCTTACGAGCAGTACTTC. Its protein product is CASSLRPYEQYF.

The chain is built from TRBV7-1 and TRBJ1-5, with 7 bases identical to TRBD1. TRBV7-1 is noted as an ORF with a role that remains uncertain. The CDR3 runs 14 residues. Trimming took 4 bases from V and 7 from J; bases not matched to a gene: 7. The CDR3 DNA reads TGTGCCAGCAGCTTCGACAGGGTCAGCCAGCCCCAGCATTTT. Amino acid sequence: CASSFDRVSQPQHF.

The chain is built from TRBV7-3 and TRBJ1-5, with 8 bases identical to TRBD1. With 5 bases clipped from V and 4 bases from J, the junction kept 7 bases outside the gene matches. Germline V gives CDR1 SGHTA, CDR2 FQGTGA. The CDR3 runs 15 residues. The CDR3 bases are TGTGCCAGCAGCGGGGCAGGGGGCAGGAATCAGCCCCAGCATTTT. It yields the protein CASSGAGGRNQPQHF.

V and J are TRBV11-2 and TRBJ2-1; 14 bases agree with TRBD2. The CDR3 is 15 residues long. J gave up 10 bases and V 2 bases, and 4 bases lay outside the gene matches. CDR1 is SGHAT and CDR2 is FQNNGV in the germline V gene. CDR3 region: CASSLTGLAGAEQFF. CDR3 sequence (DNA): TGTGCCAGCAGCTTAACGGGACTAGCGGGGGCAGAGCAGTTCTTC.

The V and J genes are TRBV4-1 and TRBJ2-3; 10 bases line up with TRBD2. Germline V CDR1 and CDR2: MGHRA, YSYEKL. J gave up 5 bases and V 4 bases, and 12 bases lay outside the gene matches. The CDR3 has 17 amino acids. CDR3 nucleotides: TGCGCCAGCAGCCTCTGGGAACTAGCGGGAAGGATAGATACGCAGTATTTT. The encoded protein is CASSLWELAGRIDTQYF.

Here the CDR3 reads CASTGLSSPDTEAFF. DNA of the CDR3: TGCGCCAGTACGGGGCTTAGTTCTCCGGACACTGAAGCTTTCTTT. The chain is built from TRBV5-1 and TRBJ1-1, with D maybe TRBD1 (5 bases). Between the trimmed V and J ends, which lost 8 bases and 3 bases, there was a span of 20 bases. The CDR3 covers 15 residues. Per germline, CDR1 SGHRS and CDR2 YFSETQ.

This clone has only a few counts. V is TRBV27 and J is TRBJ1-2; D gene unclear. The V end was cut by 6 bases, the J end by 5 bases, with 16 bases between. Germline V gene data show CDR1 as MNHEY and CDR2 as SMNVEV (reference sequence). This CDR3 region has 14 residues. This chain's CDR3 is CASSLGPALYGYTF. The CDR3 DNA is TGTGCCAGCAGCCTAGGTCCGGCTCTTTATGGCTACACCTTC.

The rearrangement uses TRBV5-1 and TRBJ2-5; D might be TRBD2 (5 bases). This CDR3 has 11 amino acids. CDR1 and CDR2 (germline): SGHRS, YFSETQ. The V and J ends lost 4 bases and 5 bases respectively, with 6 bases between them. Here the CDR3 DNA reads TGCGCCAGCAGCCCGGGGGAGACCCAGTACTTC. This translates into CASSPGETQYF.

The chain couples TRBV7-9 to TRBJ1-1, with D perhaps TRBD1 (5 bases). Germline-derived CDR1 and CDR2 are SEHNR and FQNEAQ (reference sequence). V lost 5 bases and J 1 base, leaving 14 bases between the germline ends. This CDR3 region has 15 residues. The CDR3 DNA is TGTGCCAGCAGCCCGGCGGGGCCCCAGAACACTGAAGCTTTCTTT. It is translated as CASSPAGPQNTEAFF.

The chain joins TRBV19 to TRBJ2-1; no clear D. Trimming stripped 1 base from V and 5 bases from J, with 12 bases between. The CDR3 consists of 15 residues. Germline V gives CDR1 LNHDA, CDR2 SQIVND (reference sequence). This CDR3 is CASSIGPPPNNEQFF. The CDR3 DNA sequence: TGTGCCAGTAGTATAGGACCCCCTCCCAACAATGAGCAGTTCTTC.

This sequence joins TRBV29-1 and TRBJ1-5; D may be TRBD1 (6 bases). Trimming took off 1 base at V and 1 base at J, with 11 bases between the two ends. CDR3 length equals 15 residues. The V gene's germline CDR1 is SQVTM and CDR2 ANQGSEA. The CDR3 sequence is CSVEGDICSNQPQHF. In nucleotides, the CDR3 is TGCAGCGTTGAAGGGGACATCTGCAGCAATCAGCCCCAGCATTTT.

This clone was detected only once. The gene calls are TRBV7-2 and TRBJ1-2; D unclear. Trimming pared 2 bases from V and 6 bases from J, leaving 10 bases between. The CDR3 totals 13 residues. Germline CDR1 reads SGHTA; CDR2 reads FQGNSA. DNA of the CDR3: TGTGCCAGCAGCTTATGGGCAGGCAATGGCTACACCTTC. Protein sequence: CASSLWAGNGYTF.

CDR3 sequence: CASSLSSVDTQYF. The DNA of the CDR3 is TGTGCCAGCAGCTTGTCAAGTGTAGATACGCAGTATTTT. The rearrangement uses TRBV7-6 and TRBJ2-3, with no clear D. V lost 3 bases and J lost 5, with 9 bases in between. The CDR3 consists of 13 residues. The germline V gene has CDR1 SGHVS and CDR2 FNYEAQ.

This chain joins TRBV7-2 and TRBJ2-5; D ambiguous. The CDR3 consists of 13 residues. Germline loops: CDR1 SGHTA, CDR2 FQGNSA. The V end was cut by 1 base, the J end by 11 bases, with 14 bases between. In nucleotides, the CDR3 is TGTGCCAGCAGCTTAGTAGGGTTCGGTGAGCAGTACTTC. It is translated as CASSLVGFGEQYF.

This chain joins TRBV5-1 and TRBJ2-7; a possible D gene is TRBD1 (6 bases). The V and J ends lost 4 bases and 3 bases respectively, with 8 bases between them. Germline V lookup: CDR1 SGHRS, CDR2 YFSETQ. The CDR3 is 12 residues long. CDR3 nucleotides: TGCGCCAGCAGCGGGGGCTTCTACGAGCAGTACTTC. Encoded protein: CASSGGFYEQYF. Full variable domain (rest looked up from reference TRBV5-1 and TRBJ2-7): KAGVTQTPRYLIKTRGQQVTLSCSPISGHRSVSWYQQTPGQGLQFLFEYFSETQRNKGNFPGRFSGRQFSNSRSEMNVSTLELGDSALYLCASSGGFYEQYFGPGTRLTVT.

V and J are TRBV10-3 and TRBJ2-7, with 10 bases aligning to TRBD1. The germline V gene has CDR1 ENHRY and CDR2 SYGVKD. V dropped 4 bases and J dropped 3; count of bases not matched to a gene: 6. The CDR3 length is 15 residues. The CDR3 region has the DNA TGTGCCATCAGTGTTGAGACAGGGGGCCTCTACGAGCAGTACTTC. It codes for CAISVETGGLYEQYF.

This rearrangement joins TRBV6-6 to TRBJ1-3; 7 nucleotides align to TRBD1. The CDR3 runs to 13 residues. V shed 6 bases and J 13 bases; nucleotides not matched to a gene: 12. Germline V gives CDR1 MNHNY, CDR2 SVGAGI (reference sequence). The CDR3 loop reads CASSPNPGQKIYF. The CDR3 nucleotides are TGTGCCAGCAGCCCCAACCCGGGACAGAAGATATATTTT.

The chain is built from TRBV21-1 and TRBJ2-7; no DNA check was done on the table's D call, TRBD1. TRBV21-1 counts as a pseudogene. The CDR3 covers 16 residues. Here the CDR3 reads CASSKKSGQGLLGQYF. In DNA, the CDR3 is TGTGCCAGCAGCAAGAAATCGGGACAGGGCCTTTTGGGGCAGTACTTC.